This entry features one T cell receptor beta chain sequence. The CDR3 has 16 amino acids. The V and J ends lost 1 base and 6 bases, in that order; junction bases with no gene match: 7. Germline V gene data show CDR1 as SGHTA and CDR2 as FQGNSA. This sample stems from a study of blood T cell repertoires in COVID-19. Study-wide background: From the United States, Italy and Spain came samples of acute and convalescent COVID-19. The analysed material was cDNA or gDNA that came from T cells, B-cell-depleted T cells, or PBMCs.

In the study's own analysis: Using reference gene primer amplification, nucleated cell counts were estimated. Libraries were prepared by immunoSEQ multiplex PCR; TCRdb keeps only in-frame clonotypes and omits some of them. The V and J calls and the clone size are those of that table, but D and trimming were determined from the DNA. Found here are about 130,000 clones, approximately 70% of them singletons; the top ten hold 1.5% to 2%. The chain carries TRBV7-2 and TRBJ2-2, with 8 nucleotides matching TRBD1. Sequencing was performed on peripheral blood. The TCR comes from an older woman with acute or convalescent COVID-19. The DNA for the CDR3 is TGTGCCAGCAGCTTAGAATGGACAGGGAAGGCCGGGGAGCTGTTTTTT. This gives the protein CASSLEWTGKAGELFF.